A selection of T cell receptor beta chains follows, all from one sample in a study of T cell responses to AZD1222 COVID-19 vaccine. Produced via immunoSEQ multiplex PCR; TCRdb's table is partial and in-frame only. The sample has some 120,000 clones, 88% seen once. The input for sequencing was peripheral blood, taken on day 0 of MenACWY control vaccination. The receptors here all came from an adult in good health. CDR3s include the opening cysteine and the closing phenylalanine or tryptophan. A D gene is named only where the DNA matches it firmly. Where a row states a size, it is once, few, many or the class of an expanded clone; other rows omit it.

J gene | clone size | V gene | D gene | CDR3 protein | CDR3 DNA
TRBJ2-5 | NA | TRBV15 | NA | CATKGRLVGTQYF | TGTGCCACCAAGGGGCGGCTAGTCGGGACCCAGTACTTC
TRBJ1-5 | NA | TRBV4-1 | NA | CASSQETPSAYGNQPQHF | TGCGCCAGCAGCCAAGAAACCCCCTCGGCGTATGGCAATCAGCCCCAGCATTTT
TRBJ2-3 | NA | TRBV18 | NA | CASSAGLDTQYF | TGTGCCAGCAGCGCAGGGCTAGATACGCAGTATTTT
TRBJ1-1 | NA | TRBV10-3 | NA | CAISEGRVGMNTEAFF | TGTGCCATCAGTGAGGGTAGGGTTGGGATGAACACTGAAGCTTTCTTT
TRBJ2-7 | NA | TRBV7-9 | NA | CASTGTTYEQYF | TGTGCCAGCACCGGGACAACCTACGAGCAGTACTTC
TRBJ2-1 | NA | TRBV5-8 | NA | CASSRIREQFF | TGTGCCAGCAGCAGGATAAGGGAGCAGTTCTTC
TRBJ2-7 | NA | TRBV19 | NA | CASSWRATVYF | TGTGCCAGTAGTTGGAGGGCCACGGTCTACTTC
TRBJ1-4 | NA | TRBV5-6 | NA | CASSPGQTGEKLFF | TGTGCCAGCAGCCCCGGACAGACGGGGGAAAAACTGTTTTTT
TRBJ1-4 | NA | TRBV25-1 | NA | CASTSRDWDEKLFF | TGTGCCAGCACCTCCCGGGACTGGGATGAAAAACTGTTTTTT
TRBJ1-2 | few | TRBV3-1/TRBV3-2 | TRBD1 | CASSQEGRTGVKSYTF | TGTGCCAGCAGCCAAGAGGGGCGGACAGGGGTGAAGAGCTACACCTTC
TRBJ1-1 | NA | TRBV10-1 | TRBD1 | CASSGGQGVGTEAFF | TGCGCCAGCAGTGGGGGACAGGGGGTCGGCACTGAAGCTTTCTTT
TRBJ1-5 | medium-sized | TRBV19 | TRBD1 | CASRYRDSNNQPQHF | TGTGCCAGTAGATACCGGGACAGCAACAATCAGCCCCAGCATTTT
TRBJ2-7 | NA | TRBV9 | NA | CASSVDDGTFDEQYF | TGTGCCAGCAGCGTAGACGACGGGACATTTGACGAGCAGTACTTC
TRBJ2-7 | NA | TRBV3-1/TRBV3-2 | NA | CASSQSQVVSEQYF | TGTGCCAGCAGCCAAAGTCAGGTTGTAAGCGAGCAGTACTTC
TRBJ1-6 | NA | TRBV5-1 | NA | CASSISSSSGSPLHF | TGCGCCAGCAGCATCTCGTCCTCATCAGGCTCACCCCTCCACTTT
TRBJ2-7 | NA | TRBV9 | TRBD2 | CASTPWPSGSNVEQYF | TGTGCCAGCACCCCGTGGCCGAGCGGGAGTAACGTCGAGCAGTACTTC